This TCR beta chain stems from a study of blood T cell repertoires in COVID-19. Background on the study: Samples representing acute and convalescent COVID-19 were sourced from the United States, Italy and Spain. PBMCs, B-cell-depleted T cells, or T cells were the source of the cDNA or gDNA that made up the material.

Under the authors' procedure: Nucleated cell number was recorded as an estimate derived from reference gene primer amplification. The protocol was immunoSEQ multiplex PCR, while the TCRdb copy is restricted to in-frame clones and leaves out a portion. For V, J and clone size, that table is used; D and trimming come from the DNA. The sample includes hundreds of thousands of clones, about 90% of them seen just once. Germline V gene lookup returns CDR1 GTSNPN and CDR2 SVGIG (reference sequence). This CDR3 comprises 13 residues. V was shortened by 2 bases and J by 1 base, with 8 bases between the two germline ends.

The genes are TRBV30 and TRBJ1-1; possibly TRBD1 for D (5 bases). This sequence originates from a woman in her forties or fifties who had recovered from COVID-19. Sequenced: peripheral blood. For the CDR3, the DNA is TGTGCCTGGAGTTCCAGGGCGAACACTGAAGCTTTCTTT. This codes for CAWSSRANTEAFF. Drawing the rest from reference TRBV30 and TRBJ1-1, the complete variable domain is SQTIHQWPATLVQPVGSPLSLECTVEGTSNPNLYWYRQAAGRGLQLLFYSVGIGQISSEVPQNLSASRPQDRQFILSSKKLLLSDSGFYLCAWSSRANTEAFFGQGTRLTVV.